Each of the 8 T cell receptor beta chains below was sequenced from the same sample in a study of CD8+ T cells in alopecia areata. Extracted RNA was reverse transcribed, and the resulting cDNA served as sequencing template. Profiling relied on immunoSEQ multiplex PCR, and the TCRdb table lists in-frame clones only, not all of them. The sample consists of around 140,000 clones, around 47% of them appearing once. The sequencing sample was made of CD4+ T cells sorted from blood. Source of these receptors: a human donor with alopecia areata.

This chain joins TRBV30 and TRBJ1-3; D is ambiguous. The length of the CDR3 is 13 residues. With 7 bases removed from V and 0 bases from J, the gap between germline ends came to 10 bases. Germline V gene lookup returns CDR1 GTSNPN and CDR2 SVGIG (reference sequence). The CDR3 protein is CAYSGTSGNTIYF. CDR3 nucleotides: TGTGCCTATTCAGGTACCTCTGGAAACACCATATATTTT.

This clone was counted only a few times. This chain connects TRBV29-1 to TRBJ2-1; D unclear. The germline V and J ends were trimmed by 3 bases and 3 bases, with 15 bases remaining between them. Germline V gene sequence: CDR1 SQVTM, CDR2 ANQGSEA. The CDR3 extends over 15 amino acids. The CDR3: CSVDPRTTIYNEQFF. CDR3 nucleotide sequence: TGCAGCGTTGATCCCCGAACCACGATCTACAATGAGCAGTTCTTC.

The chain recombines TRBV6-5 with TRBJ2-5, with TRBD2 matching over 8 bases. Germline V gene lookup returns CDR1 MNHEY and CDR2 SVGAGI. This CDR3 contains 15 residues. Trimming at V came to 5 bases and at J to 5 bases, leaving 10 bases not matched to a gene. Written as DNA, the CDR3 is TGTGCCAGCAGTCTCGAAGCGGGAGCGTCGGAGACCCAGTACTTC. Translated, it gives CASSLEAGASETQYF.

V usage is TRBV27 and J usage is TRBJ2-7; D call uncertain. The germline CDR1 and CDR2 sequences are MNHEY and SMNVEV (reference sequence). Deletions cut 11 bases from V and 2 bases from J, with 13 bases between. The CDR3 has 12 amino acids. CDR3 nucleotides: TGTGCCGGGCGACTGACGCCCTACGAGCAGTACTTC. Translated, it gives CAGRLTPYEQYF.

The chain has TRBV6-5 and TRBJ2-4, with TRBD1 matching over 7 bases. The J segment lost 0 bases and the V segment lost 5 bases, leaving 4 bases of the junction unmatched. Looked up from germline, CDR1 is MNHEY and CDR2 is SVGAGI. CDR3 size: 15 residues. CDR3: CASSRDRLAKNIQYF. The CDR3 DNA follows: TGTGCCAGCAGTAGGGACAGACTAGCCAAAAACATTCAGTACTTC.

The chain couples TRBV9 to TRBJ2-1; weak D call: TRBD1 (5 bases). This CDR3 has 12 amino acids. Germline V lookup: CDR1 SGDLS, CDR2 YYNGEE. Trimming pared 2 bases from V and 8 bases from J, leaving 8 bases between. CDR3 loop: CASSVLGDEQFF. The CDR3 nucleotides read TGTGCCAGCAGCGTTCTAGGGGATGAGCAGTTCTTC.

A word on this clone: In the same sample, other DNA sequences code for this CDR3. The rearrangement links TRBV28 to TRBJ2-7; no definite D call. Germline loops: CDR1 MDHEN, CDR2 SYDVKM. The V gene lost 3 bases and the J gene lost 0 bases, with 3 bases spanning the gap. This CDR3 is built from 12 residues. The CDR3: CASSLASYEQYF. CDR3 bases: TGTGCCAGCAGTTTGGCCTCCTACGAGCAGTACTTC.

The chain combines TRBV5-1 with TRBJ1-1; D may be TRBD1 (5 bases). The CDR3 extends over 16 amino acids. Germline lookup yields CDR1 SGHRS and CDR2 YFSETQ. Trimming cost V 1 base and J 3 bases, with 16 bases left between them. The CDR3 bases are TGCGCCAGCAGCTTGAGGAGGGGTGGACAAGACACTGAAGCTTTCTTT. Translation: CASSLRRGGQDTEAFF.